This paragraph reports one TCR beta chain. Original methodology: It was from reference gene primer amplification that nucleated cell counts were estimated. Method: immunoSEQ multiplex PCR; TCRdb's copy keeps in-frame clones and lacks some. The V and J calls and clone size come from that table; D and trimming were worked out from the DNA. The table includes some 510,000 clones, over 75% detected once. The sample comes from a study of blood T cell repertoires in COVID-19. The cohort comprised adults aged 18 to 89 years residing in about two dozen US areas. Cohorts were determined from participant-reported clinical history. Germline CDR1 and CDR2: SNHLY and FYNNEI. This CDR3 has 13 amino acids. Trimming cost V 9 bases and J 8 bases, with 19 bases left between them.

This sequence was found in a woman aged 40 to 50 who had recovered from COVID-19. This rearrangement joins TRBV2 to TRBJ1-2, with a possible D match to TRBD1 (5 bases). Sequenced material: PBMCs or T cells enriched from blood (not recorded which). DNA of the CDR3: TGTGCCAGTCTAGCTAGCGGGGGAGACGGCTACACCTTC. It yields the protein CASLASGGDGYTF.